Listed below are T cell receptor beta chains from one sample, sequenced in a study of response to subunit inactivated influenza vaccine. TCRdb re-derived calls from the RT-PCR reads in MiXCR, one entry per CDR3 protein. Found here are some 550,000 distinct CDR3 sequences, roughly a quarter of them singletons; the top ten hold 2.5% to 3.5%. Separately, the same data were catalogued under a study of T cells expressing NK-cell markers.

Here the sequenced sample was CD4+ T cells sorted from PBMCs, taken 11 to 12 days after vaccination. The receptors derive from a man in his forties or fifties who received an inactivated influenza vaccine. Both conserved end residues are part of each CDR3. A D gene is named only where the DNA matches it firmly. Only some rows state a clone size, as once, few, many or a class for expanded clones.

j_call v_call d_call clone_size cdr3_aa cdr3_nt
TRBJ1-1 TRBV12-3/TRBV12-4 TRBD1 few CASSPGTGLAEAFF TGTGCCAGCAGTCCTGGGACAGGGTTAGCTGAAGCTTTCTTT
TRBJ2-5 TRBV20-1 . many CSARVFLGTAETQYF TGCAGTGCTAGAGTTTTTCTGGGAACAGCGGAGACCCAGTACTTC
TRBJ1-1 TRBV7-2 . few CASSPRQGSSTEAFF TGTGCCAGCAGCCCCAGGCAGGGATCGAGCACTGAAGCTTTCTTT
TRBJ2-2 TRBV4-2 . few CASSHHPEGLTGELFF TGTGCCAGCAGCCATCACCCTGAGGGTCTTACCGGGGAGCTGTTTTTT
TRBJ1-2 TRBV6-2/TRBV6-3 . . CASSWYSTYGYTF TGTGCCAGCAGTTGGTACAGCACCTATGGCTACACCTTC
TRBJ2-2 TRBV25-1 . . CASTPSTGELFF TGTGCCAGCACCCCGAGCACCGGGGAGCTGTTTTTT
TRBJ1-3 TRBV28 . . CASSLDWGGDIYF TGTGCCAGCAGTTTAGATTGGGGAGGGGACATATATTTT
TRBJ1-2 TRBV6-1 TRBD1 . CASSETDRGYGYTF TGTGCCAGCAGTGAAACCGACAGGGGCTATGGCTACACCTTC
TRBJ2-3 TRBV4-1 TRBD2 few CASSQDYSGGAPSTDTQYF TGCGCCAGCAGCCAAGATTACAGCGGGGGGGCCCCCAGCACAGATACGCAGTATTTT
TRBJ1-1 TRBV6-1 . . CASRPRWENTEAFF TGTGCCAGCAGGCCCCGGTGGGAGAACACTGAAGCTTTCTTT
TRBJ2-6 TRBV18 . . CASSPGGNVLTF TGTGCCAGCTCACCTGGGGGCAACGTCCTGACTTTC
TRBJ2-1 TRBV6-4 . . CASSASTVNEQFF TGTGCCAGCAGTGCCTCGACCGTCAATGAGCAGTTCTTC
TRBJ2-5 TRBV2 . few CASTERADGETQYF TGTGCCAGCACCGAACGGGCGGACGGAGAGACCCAGTACTTC
TRBJ2-2 TRBV7-2 . few CASSLGILKLSGELFF TGTGCCAGCAGCTTAGGGATCCTGAAGTTGTCCGGGGAGCTGTTTTTT
TRBJ2-4 TRBV7-8 TRBD1 few CASSPDRGRGDFKNIQYF TGTGCCAGCAGCCCGGACAGGGGGCGAGGGGATTTCAAAAACATTCAGTACTTC
TRBJ2-7 TRBV2 . . CASNDRGYEQYF TGTGCCAGCAATGACCGCGGGTACGAGCAGTACTTC
TRBJ1-5 TRBV24-1 . . CATSREGFRNQPQHF TGTGCCACCTCCCGAGAGGGATTCAGGAATCAGCCCCAGCATTTT
TRBJ1-2 TRBV28 TRBD1 few CASSSQGKLNYGYTF TGTGCCAGCAGTTCACAGGGGAAGCTTAACTATGGCTACACCTTC
TRBJ1-3 TRBV29-1 . few CSVENPTVVGTTIYF TGCAGCGTTGAAAACCCGACAGTCGTTGGAACCACCATATATTTT